The T cell receptor beta chain under discussion was sequenced for a study of PD-L1 blockade in urothelial cancer. About the research overall: Patients, treated from about 2014 onward, received atezolizumab 1,200 mg intravenously every 3 weeks. At 3 weeks (second dose) and 6 weeks after starting treatment, blood was analyzed.

The table came from immunoSEQ multiplex PCR; TCRdb's copy has only in-frame clones and leaves some out. The sample lists some 120,000 clones, 86% occurring once. The CDR3 is 15 residues long. The junction had 7 bases not matched to a gene; V was cut back by 4 bases and J by 6 bases. The V gene's germline CDR1 is SGHTS and CDR2 YDEGEE. Noted time point: peripheral blood 6 weeks after treatment start. Each patient gave between 1 and 8 samples of peripheral blood mononuclear cells, which were collected pretreatment and during treatment. This sequence joins TRBV5-8 and TRBJ2-1, with TRBD1 matching over 10 bases. This material consisted of PBMCs, taken around atezolizumab (anti-PD-L1) treatment. The sequence was obtained from a man between 45 and 60 years old with urothelial cancer. The CDR3 DNA is TGTGCCAGCAGCCACCCGGGACAGGGGCCCAATGAGCAGTTCTTC. This encodes CASSHPGQGPNEQFF. The full variable domain, its missing parts supplied by reference TRBV5-8 and TRBJ2-1, is EAGVTQSPTHLIKTRGQQATLRCSPISGHTSVYWYQQALGLGLQFLLWYDEGEERNRGNFPPRFSGRQFPNYSSELNVNALELEDSALYLCASSHPGQGPNEQFFGPGTRLTVL.